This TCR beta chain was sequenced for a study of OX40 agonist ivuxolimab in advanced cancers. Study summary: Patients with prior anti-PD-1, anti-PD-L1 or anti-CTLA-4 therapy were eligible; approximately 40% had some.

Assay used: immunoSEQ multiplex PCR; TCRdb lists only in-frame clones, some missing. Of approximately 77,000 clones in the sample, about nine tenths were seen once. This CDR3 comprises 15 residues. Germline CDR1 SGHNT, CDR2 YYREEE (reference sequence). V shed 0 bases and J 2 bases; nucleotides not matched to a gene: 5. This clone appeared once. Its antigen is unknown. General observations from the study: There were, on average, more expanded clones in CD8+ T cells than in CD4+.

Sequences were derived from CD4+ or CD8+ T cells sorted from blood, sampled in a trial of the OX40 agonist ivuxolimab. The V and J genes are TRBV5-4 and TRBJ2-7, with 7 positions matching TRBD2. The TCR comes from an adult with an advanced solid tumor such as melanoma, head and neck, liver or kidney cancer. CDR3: CASSLVGGLAYEQYF. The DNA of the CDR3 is TGTGCCAGCAGCTTGGTAGGAGGACTAGCCTACGAGCAGTACTTC.